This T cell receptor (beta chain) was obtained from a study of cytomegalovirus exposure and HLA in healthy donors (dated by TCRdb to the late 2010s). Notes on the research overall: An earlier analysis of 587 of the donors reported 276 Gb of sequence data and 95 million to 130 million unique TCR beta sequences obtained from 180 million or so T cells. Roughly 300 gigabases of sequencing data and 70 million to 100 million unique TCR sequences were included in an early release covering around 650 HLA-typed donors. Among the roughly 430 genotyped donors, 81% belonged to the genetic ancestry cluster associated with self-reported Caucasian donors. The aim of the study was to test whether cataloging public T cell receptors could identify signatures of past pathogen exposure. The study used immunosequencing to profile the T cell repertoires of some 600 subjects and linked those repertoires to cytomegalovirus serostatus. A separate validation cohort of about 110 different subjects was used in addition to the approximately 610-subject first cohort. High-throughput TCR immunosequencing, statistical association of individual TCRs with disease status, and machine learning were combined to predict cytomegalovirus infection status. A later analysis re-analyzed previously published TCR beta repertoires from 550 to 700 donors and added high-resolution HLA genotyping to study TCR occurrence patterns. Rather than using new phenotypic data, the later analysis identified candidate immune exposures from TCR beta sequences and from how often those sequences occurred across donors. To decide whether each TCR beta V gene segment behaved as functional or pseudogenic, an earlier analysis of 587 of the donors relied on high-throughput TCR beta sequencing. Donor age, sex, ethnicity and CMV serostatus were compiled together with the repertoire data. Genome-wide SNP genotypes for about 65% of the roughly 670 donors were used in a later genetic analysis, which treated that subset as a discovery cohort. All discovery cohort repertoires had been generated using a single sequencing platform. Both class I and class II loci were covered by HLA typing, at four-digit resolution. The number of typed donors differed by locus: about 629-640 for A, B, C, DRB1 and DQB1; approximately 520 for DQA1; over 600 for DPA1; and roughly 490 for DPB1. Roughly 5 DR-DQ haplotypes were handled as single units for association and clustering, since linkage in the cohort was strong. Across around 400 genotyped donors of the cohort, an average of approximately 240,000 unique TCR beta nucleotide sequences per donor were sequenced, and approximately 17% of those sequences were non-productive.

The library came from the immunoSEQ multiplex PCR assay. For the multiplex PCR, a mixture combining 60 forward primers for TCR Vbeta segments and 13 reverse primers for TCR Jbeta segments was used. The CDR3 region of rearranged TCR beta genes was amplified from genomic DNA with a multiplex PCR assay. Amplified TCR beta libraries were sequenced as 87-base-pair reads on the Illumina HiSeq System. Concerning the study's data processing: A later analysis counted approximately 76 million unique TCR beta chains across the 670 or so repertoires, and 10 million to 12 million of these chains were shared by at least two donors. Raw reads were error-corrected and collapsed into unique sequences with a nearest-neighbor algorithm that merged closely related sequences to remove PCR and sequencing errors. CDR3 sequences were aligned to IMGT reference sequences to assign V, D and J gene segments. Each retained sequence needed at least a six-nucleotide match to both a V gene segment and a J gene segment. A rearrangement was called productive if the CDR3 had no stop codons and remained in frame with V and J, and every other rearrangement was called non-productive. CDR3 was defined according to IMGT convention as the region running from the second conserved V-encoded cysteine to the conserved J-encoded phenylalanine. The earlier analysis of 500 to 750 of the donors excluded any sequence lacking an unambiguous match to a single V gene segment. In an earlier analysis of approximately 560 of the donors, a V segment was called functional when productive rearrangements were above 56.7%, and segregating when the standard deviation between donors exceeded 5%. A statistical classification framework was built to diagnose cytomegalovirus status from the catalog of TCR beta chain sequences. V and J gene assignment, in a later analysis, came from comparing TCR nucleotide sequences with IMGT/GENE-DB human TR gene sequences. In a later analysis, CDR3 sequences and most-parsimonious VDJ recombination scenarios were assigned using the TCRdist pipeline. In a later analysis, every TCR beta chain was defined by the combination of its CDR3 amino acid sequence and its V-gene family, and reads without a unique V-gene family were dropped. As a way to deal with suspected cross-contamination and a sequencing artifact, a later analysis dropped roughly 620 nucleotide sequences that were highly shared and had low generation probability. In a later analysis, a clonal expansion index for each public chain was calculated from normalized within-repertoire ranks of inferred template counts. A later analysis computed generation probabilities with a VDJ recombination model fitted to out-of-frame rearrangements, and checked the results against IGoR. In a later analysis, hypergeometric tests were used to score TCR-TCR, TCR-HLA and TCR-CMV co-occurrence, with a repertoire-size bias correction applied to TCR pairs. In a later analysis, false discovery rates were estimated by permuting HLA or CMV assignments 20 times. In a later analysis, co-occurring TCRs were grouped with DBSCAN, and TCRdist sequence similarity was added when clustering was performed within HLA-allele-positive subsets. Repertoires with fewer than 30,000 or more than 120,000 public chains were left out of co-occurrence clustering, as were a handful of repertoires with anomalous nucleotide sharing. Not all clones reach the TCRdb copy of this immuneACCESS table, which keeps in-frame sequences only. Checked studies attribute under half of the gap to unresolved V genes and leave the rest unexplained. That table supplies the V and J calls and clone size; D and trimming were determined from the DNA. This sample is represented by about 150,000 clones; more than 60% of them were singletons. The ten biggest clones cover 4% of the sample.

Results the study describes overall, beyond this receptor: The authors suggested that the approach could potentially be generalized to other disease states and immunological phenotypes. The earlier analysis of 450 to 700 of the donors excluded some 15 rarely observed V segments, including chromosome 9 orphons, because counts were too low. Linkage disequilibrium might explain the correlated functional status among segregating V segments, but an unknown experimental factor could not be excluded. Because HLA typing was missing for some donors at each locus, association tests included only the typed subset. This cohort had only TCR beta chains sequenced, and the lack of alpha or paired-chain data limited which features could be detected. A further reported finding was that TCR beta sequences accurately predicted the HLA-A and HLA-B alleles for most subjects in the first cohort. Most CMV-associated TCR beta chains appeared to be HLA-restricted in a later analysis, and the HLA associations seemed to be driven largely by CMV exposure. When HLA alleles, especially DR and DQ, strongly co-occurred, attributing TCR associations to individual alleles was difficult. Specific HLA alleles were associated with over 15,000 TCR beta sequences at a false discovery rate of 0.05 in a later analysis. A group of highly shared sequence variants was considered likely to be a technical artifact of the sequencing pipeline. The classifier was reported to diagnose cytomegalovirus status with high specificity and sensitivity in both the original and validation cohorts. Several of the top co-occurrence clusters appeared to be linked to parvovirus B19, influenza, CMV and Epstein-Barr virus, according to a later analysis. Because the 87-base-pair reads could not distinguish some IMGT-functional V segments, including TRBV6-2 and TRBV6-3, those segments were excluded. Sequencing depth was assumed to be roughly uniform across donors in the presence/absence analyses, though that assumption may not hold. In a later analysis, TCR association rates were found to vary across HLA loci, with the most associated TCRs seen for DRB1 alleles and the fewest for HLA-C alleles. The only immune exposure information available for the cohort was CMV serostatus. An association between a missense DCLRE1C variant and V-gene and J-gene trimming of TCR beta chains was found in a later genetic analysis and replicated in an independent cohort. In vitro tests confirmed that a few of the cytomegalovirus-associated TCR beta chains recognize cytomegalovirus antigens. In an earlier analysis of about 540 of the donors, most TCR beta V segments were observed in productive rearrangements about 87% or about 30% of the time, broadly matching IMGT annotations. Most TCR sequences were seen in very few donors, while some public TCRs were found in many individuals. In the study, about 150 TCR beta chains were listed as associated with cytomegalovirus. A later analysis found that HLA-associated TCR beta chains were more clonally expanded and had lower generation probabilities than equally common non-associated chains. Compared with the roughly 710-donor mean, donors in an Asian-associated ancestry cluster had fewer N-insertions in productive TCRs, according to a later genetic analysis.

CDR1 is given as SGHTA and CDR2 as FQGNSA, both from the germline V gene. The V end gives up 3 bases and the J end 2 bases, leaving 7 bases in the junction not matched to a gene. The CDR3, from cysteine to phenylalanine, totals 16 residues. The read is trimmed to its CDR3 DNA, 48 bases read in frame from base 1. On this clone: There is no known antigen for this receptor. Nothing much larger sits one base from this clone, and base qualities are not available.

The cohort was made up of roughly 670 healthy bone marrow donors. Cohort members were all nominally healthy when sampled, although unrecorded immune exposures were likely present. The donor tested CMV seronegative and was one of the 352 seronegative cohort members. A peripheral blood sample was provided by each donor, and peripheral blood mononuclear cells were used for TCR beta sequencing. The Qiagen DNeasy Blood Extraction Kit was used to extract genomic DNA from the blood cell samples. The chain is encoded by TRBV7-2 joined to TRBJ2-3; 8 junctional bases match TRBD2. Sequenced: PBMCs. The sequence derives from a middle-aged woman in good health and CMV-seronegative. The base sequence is TGTGCCAGCAGCTTGGGGCCAGCGGGGGTCACAGATACGCAGTATTTT. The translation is CASSLGPAGVTDTQYF.